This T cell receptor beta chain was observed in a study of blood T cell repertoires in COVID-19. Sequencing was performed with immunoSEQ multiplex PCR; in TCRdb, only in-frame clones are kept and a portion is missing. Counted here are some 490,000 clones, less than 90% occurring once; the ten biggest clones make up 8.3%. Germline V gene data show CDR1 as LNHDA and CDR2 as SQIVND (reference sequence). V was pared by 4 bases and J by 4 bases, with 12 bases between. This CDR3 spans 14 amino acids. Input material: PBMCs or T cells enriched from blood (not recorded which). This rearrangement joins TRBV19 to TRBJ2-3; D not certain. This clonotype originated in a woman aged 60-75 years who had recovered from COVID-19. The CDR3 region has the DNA TGTGCCAGTAGTACCCCCTCTGCGTCAGATACGCAGTATTTT. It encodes CASSTPSASDTQYF.